The present T cell receptor beta chain was sequenced within a study of blood T cells in healthy people across ages. Points from the study as a whole: Conclusively comparing naive with antigen-experienced cells was impossible with unsorted PBMCs.

Per germline, CDR1 MGHRA and CDR2 YSYEKL. The CDR3 extends over 17 amino acids. Trimming took 0 bases from V and 0 from J; bases not matched to a gene: 6. For this clonotype: Its matching antigen is unknown.

Next came a second PCR, run for 7 to 11 cycles, which used a sample-barcoded 5' primer along with a J-beta primer mix. TCRdb itself ran the 5' RACE reads through MiXCR, one entry per CDR3 protein. The sample has about 1.8 million distinct CDR3 sequences, roughly 52% seen once. This receptor was identified in a woman in her thirties or forties in good health. Material for sequencing was blood. The chain is built from TRBV4-1 and TRBJ2-3; 7 bases map to TRBD2. The CDR3 nucleotides are TGCGCCAGCAGCCAAGATCGAGAGCGGGGAAGCACAGATACGCAGTATTTT. Translation gives CASSQDRERGSTDTQYF.